This record concerns one TCR beta chain sequence. The entry originates in a study of blood T cell repertoires in COVID-19. As for the study in general: Acute-phase and convalescent COVID-19 samples originated in the United States, Italy and Spain. From T cells, B-cell-depleted T cells, or PBMCs came the material, which was cDNA or gDNA.

Using immunoSEQ multiplex PCR, the repertoire was profiled, and TCRdb retains in-frame clones only, with some absent. The sample lists 450,000 to 600,000 clones, about 85% occurring once. The CDR3 contains 13 residues. Between the trimmed V and J ends, which lost 6 bases and 3 bases, there was a span of 11 bases. Germline V lookup: CDR1 KGHSH, CDR2 LQKENI. Which cohort a participant joined came from the clinical history participants gave. What was sequenced was PBMCs or T cells enriched from blood (not recorded which). This receptor was obtained from a young woman who had recovered from COVID-19. The rearrangement joins TRBV18 to TRBJ1-2, with D possibly TRBD1 on 5 matching bases. The CDR3 protein is CASSPDTYYGYTF. The CDR3 DNA reads as TGTGCCAGCTCCCCGGACACTTACTATGGCTACACCTTC.